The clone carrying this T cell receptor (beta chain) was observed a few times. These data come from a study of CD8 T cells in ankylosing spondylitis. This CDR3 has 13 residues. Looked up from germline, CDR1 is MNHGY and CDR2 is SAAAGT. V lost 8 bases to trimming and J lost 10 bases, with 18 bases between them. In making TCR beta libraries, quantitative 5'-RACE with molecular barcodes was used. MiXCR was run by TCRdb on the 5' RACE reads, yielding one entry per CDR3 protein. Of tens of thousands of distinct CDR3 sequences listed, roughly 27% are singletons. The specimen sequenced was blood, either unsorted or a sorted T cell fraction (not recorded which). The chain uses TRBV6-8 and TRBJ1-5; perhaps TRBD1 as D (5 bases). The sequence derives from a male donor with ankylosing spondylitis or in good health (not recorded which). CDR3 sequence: CASRPGTEDPQHF. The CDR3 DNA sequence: TGTGCCAGCCGTCCCGGGACCGAGGACCCCCAGCATTTT.